The clone carrying this T cell receptor beta chain has a handful of counts. Its target is unknown. The data belong to a study of STAT3 mutations in large granular lymphocyte leukemia. Germline CDR1 reads MNHNS; CDR2 reads SASEGT. V lost 10 bases to trimming and J lost 9 bases, with 13 bases between them. The CDR3 length is 11 residues. Findings and limits, study-wide: Some patients had persisting codominant clonotypes that could mask small clones. Every T-LGLL patient had at least one immunodominant TCRbeta clonotype.

Clones were sequenced by immunoSEQ multiplex PCR, and TCRdb holds only the in-frame ones, with some missing. Altogether several thousand clones are present, 39% being singletons, with the ten largest covering 80% to 90%. The sample was peripheral blood mononuclear cells. J is TRBJ2-4 and V is TRBV6-1; tentative D call: TRBD1 (6 bases). The source of this sequence is a man in his sixties with T-cell large granular lymphocyte leukemia. Some clones in this sample may be carry-over from other donors' samples. CDR3 amino acids: CAISDSSIQYF. The CDR3 nucleotides are TGTGCCATCTCGGACAGCAGCATTCAGTACTTC.